These 27 T cell receptor beta chains were sequenced from one sample in a study of cytomegalovirus exposure and HLA in healthy donors. It was with 60 Vbeta and 13 Jbeta primers that the PCR ran. Data came from immunoSEQ multiplex PCR; TCRdb stores just in-frame clones and leaves some out. The table shows around 130,000 clones, with 70% to 75% occurring only once. Sequencing was carried out using PBMCs. These receptors were obtained from a woman between 40 and 55 years old in good health and CMV-seropositive.

The table lists this clone with a few counts. The V call is TRBV7-2, the J call TRBJ1-4; D uncertain. Germline CDR1 is SGHTA and CDR2 is FQGNSA. V was shortened by 5 bases and J by 7 bases, with 11 bases between the two germline ends. The CDR3 length is 13 residues. The CDR3 loop is CASSVIESEKLFF. In DNA, the CDR3 is TGTGCCAGCAGCGTTATCGAGAGTGAAAAACTGTTTTTT. Full variable domain (rest looked up from reference TRBV7-2 and TRBJ1-4): GAGVSQSPSNKVTEKGKDVELRCDPISGHTALYWYRQSLGQGLEFLIYFQGNSAPDKSGLPSDRFSAERTGGSVSTLTIQRTQQEDSAVYLCASSVIESEKLFFGSGTQLSVL.

The chain joins TRBV4-1 to TRBJ2-7; 10 bases map to TRBD1. J gave up 5 bases and V 3 bases, and 7 bases lay outside the gene matches. Germline values: CDR1 MGHRA, CDR2 YSYEKL. The CDR3 sequence is 15 residues long. The DNA for the CDR3 is TGCGCCAGCAGCCATCCGGGACAGGGGATCCACGAGCAGTACTTC. This sequence encodes CASSHPGQGIHEQYF.

This sequence joins TRBV20-1 and TRBJ2-1, with a weak D call TRBD2 (6 bases). Trimming shortened V by 5 bases and J by 13 bases, and 12 bases separated the two germline ends. CDR3 length: 10 amino acids. In germline, CDR1 is DFQATT, CDR2 SNEGSKA (reference sequence). CDR3 sequence reads: CSASRLGQFF. In DNA form, the CDR3 reads TGCAGTGCTTCAAGACTAGGACAGTTCTTC.

This clone was detected only a few times. In DNA form, the CDR3 reads TGTGCCAGCAGTACTACGGCAGGGGGATCCTACGAGCAGTACTTC. Its translation: CASSTTAGGSYEQYF. The rearrangement joins TRBV28 to TRBJ2-7; 7 bases align to TRBD1. CDR1 MDHEN and CDR2 SYDVKM come from the germline V gene. J was trimmed by 1 base and V by 5 bases; bases with no gene match: 8. The CDR3 consists of 15 residues.

This clone was seen only a few times. The J gene is TRBJ2-2, the V gene TRBV2, with 7 bases aligning to TRBD1. This CDR3 contains 14 residues. CDR1 and CDR2 (germline): SNHLY, FYNNEI. The junction had 6 bases not matched to a gene; V was cut back by 4 bases and J by 7 bases. CDR3 in amino acids: CASSGQGVIGELFF. The CDR3 DNA is TGTGCCAGCAGTGGACAGGGAGTTATCGGGGAGCTGTTTTTT.

The V and J genes are TRBV7-9 and TRBJ1-1; D remains unclear. V was trimmed by 6 bases and J by 1 base, leaving 12 bases between them. Per the germline V gene, CDR1 is SEHNR and CDR2 is FQNEAQ (reference sequence). This CDR3 region has 14 residues. Written as DNA, the CDR3 is TGTGCCAGCAGGTCTAAGTCGGGGAACACTGAAGCTTTCTTT. It translates to CASRSKSGNTEAFF.

This clone was found a few times. The chain recombines TRBV7-2 with TRBJ1-5, with 7 nucleotides matching TRBD1. Trimming cost V 1 base and J 2 bases; bases outside gene matches: 2. CDR1 and CDR2 (germline): SGHTA, FQGNSA. The CDR3 loop spans 15 amino acids. CDR3 in DNA: TGTGCCAGCAGCTTAGGAGACAGGGGCAATCAGCCCCAGCATTTT. It specifies CASSLGDRGNQPQHF.

The chain is built from TRBV4-3 and TRBJ2-3; weak D call: TRBD2 (6 bases). The CDR3 sequence is 16 residues long. Trimming stripped 0 bases from V and 3 bases from J, with 13 bases between. Germline CDR1 reads LGHNA; CDR2 reads YSLEER. The CDR3: CASSQDGGFGTDTQYF. The CDR3 DNA is TGCGCCAGCAGCCAAGATGGGGGGTTTGGGACAGATACGCAGTATTTT.

This chain links TRBV7-9 with TRBJ1-2; the D gene is possibly TRBD1 (5 bases). V dropped 5 bases and J dropped 4 bases, with 11 bases sitting between them. The CDR3 is 13 amino acids. CDR1 SEHNR and CDR2 FQNEAQ come from the germline V gene (reference sequence). Here the CDR3 reads CASSQGGAYGYTF. The CDR3 DNA sequence: TGTGCCAGCAGCCAGGGAGGGGCCTATGGCTACACCTTC.

This chain uses TRBV6-1 with TRBJ1-2, with no clear D. The V end was cut by 1 base, the J end by 2 bases, with 5 bases between. CDR3 size: 13 residues. Looked up from germline, CDR1 is MNHNS and CDR2 is SASEGT. The CDR3 DNA follows: TGTGCCAGCAGTGAAGGGCGGAACTATGGCTACACCTTC. It is translated as CASSEGRNYGYTF.

This chain connects TRBV6-1 to TRBJ2-7, with D unresolved. The CDR3 length is 12 residues. Trimming left V 7 bases short and J 5 bases short, with 12 bases between. Per germline, CDR1 MNHNS and CDR2 SASEGT. CDR3 sequence reads: CASNDPLDEQYF. CDR3 coding DNA: TGTGCCAGCAATGACCCCCTAGACGAGCAGTACTTC.

The chain is built from TRBV11-1 and TRBJ2-7; D is perhaps TRBD1 (6 bases). Germline V gives CDR1 SGHAT, CDR2 FQDESV (reference sequence). Trimming shortened V by 7 bases and J by 0 bases, and 16 bases separated the two germline ends. The CDR3 spans 15 residues. CDR3 in DNA: TGTGCCAGCACCATGGACAGTCTCAGCTCCTACGAGCAGTACTTC. It translates to CASTMDSLSSYEQYF.

This chain uses TRBV5-1 with TRBJ2-2; 8 bases are a match to TRBD1. V shed 4 bases and J 0 bases; nucleotides not matched to a gene: 2. The CDR3 sequence is 15 residues long. Germline assignment: CDR1 SGHRS and CDR2 YFSETQ. The chain's CDR3 is CASSRDRPNTGELFF. The DNA for the CDR3 is TGCGCCAGCAGCCGGGACAGGCCGAACACCGGGGAGCTGTTTTTT.

The DNA of the CDR3 is TGTGCCAGCAGATCAGGGGGGCTCAAGGGAGATACGCAGTATTTT. Residues: CASRSGGLKGDTQYF. This sequence joins TRBV4-2 and TRBJ2-3, with D possibly matching TRBD1 (7 bases). Germline CDR1 reads LGHNA; CDR2 reads YNFKEQ. Trimming took off 6 bases at V and 5 bases at J, with 18 bases between the two ends. The CDR3 contains 15 residues.

This clone was recorded only once. The chain employs TRBV5-4 and TRBJ2-3; TRBD2 is a possible D gene (6 bases). Trimming removed 4 bases from V and 5 bases from J, with 11 bases in between. Germline values: CDR1 SGHNT, CDR2 YYREEE (reference sequence). The CDR3 length is 13 residues. CDR3 sequence: CASSPISGDTQYF. The CDR3, as DNA: TGTGCCAGCAGCCCAATTAGCGGAGATACGCAGTATTTT.

This clone was detected only once. V and J are TRBV6-1 and TRBJ1-4, with D uncertain. V was shortened by 4 bases and J by 3 bases, with 12 bases between the two germline ends. This CDR3 is 15 amino acids long. The germline CDR1 and CDR2 sequences are MNHNS and SASEGT. CDR3 loop: CASSAMGSANEKLFF. The CDR3 coding sequence is TGTGCCAGCAGTGCCATGGGCTCGGCTAATGAAAAACTGTTTTTT.

For the CDR3, the DNA is TGTGCCATCAGTGAGGGACAGGTTTTCGAAGCTTTCTTT. It specifies CAISEGQVFEAFF. The chain recombines TRBV10-3 with TRBJ1-1, with TRBD1 matching 7 bases. The CDR3 runs to 13 residues. Germline CDR1 is ENHRY and CDR2 is SYGVKD. Trimming at V came to 2 bases and at J to 8 bases, leaving 5 bases not matched to a gene.

This chain joins TRBV19 and TRBJ2-2, with 9 bases that match TRBD1. V shed 2 bases, J shed 5 bases, and the junction held 9 bases outside the gene matches. The CDR3 is 17 residues long. In germline, CDR1 is LNHDA, CDR2 SQIVND (reference sequence). CDR3 coding DNA: TGTGCCAGTAGTATAATTTCACAGGGGGCAAGGACCGGGGAGCTGTTTTTT. It codes for CASSIISQGARTGELFF.

This chain connects TRBV11-3 to TRBJ2-2; the D gene is possibly TRBD1 (6 bases). Germline V lookup: CDR1 SGHNT, CDR2 YENEEA. V lost 5 bases to trimming and J lost 0 bases, with 10 bases between them. The CDR3 contains 15 residues. The CDR3 DNA reads as TGTGCCAGCAGCCTTACAGGGACGAACACCGGGGAGCTGTTTTTT. This sequence encodes CASSLTGTNTGELFF.

This clone has just one count. V and J are TRBV19 and TRBJ2-7; 9 bases agree with TRBD1. The CDR3 has 14 amino acids. J was trimmed by 3 bases and V by 4 bases; bases with no gene match: 4. The germline gives CDR1 LNHDA, CDR2 SQIVND (reference sequence). This CDR3 is CASSNRGPDYEQYF. The CDR3, as DNA: TGTGCCAGTAGTAACAGGGGGCCGGACTACGAGCAGTACTTC.

This chain uses TRBV7-9 with TRBJ1-2; D may be TRBD1 (5 bases). Trimming shortened V by 5 bases and J by 2 bases, and 18 bases separated the two germline ends. Germline V CDR1 and CDR2: SEHNR, FQNEAQ (reference sequence). CDR3 size: 16 residues. CDR3 protein: CASSGTRGIANYGYTF. The DNA for the CDR3 is TGTGCCAGCAGCGGGACGCGGGGGATCGCCAACTATGGCTACACCTTC.

The chain employs TRBV29-1 and TRBJ1-1; 9 nucleotides align to TRBD1. CDR3 length: 13 amino acids. Germline CDR1 is SQVTM and CDR2 is ANQGSEA. Trimming at V came to 4 bases and at J to 5 bases, leaving 5 bases not matched to a gene. The CDR3, as DNA: TGCAGCGTTGGGGGACAGGGCGGGACTGAAGCTTTCTTT. This gives the protein CSVGGQGGTEAFF.

The chain links TRBV28 to TRBJ1-6; 11 bases match TRBD1. The CDR3 is made up of 16 amino acids. Trimming cost V 2 bases and J 7 bases; bases outside gene matches: 4. Germline values: CDR1 MDHEN, CDR2 SYDVKM. The CDR3 here is CASSLLGQGANSPLHF. CDR3 coding DNA: TGTGCCAGCAGTTTACTCGGACAGGGGGCCAATTCACCCCTCCACTTT.

The rearrangement links TRBV7-9 to TRBJ2-1; D possibly corresponds to TRBD1 (8 bases). The germline V gene encodes CDR1 SEHNR and CDR2 FQNEAQ (reference sequence). Trimming removed 2 bases at V and 6 bases at J, with 17 bases between. The CDR3 is made up of 16 amino acids. The CDR3 protein is CASSLQPQGGSNEQFF. The CDR3 DNA follows: TGTGCCAGCAGCTTACAACCACAGGGGGGGAGCAATGAGCAGTTCTTC.

DNA of the CDR3: TGTGCCAGCAGCTCCGGGACAGTAAGGAATTCACCCCTCCACTTT. It encodes CASSSGTVRNSPLHF. The chain links TRBV7-2 to TRBJ1-6, with TRBD1 identical over 7 bases. The CDR3 totals 15 residues. Germline V gene sequence: CDR1 SGHTA, CDR2 FQGNSA. J gave up 7 bases and V 4 bases, and 7 bases lay outside the gene matches.

The chain carries TRBV19 and TRBJ1-2; D is perhaps TRBD1 (6 bases). CDR3 length: 18 amino acids. V was pared by 7 bases and J by 4 bases, with 28 bases between. The germline V gene has CDR1 LNHDA and CDR2 SQIVND (reference sequence). The CDR3: CASTSSTPHRERGYGYTF. In nucleotides, the CDR3 is TGTGCCAGTACCTCCTCGACCCCCCACAGGGAGCGGGGCTATGGCTACACCTTC.

The chain joins TRBV4-2 to TRBJ1-1; D is unclear. Trimming removed 0 bases from V and 0 bases from J, with 11 bases in between. Germline-derived CDR1 and CDR2 are LGHNA and YNFKEQ. The CDR3 consists of 16 residues. CDR3 nucleotides: TGTGCCAGCAGCCAAGATAGAGGGTCTATGAACACTGAAGCTTTCTTT. Encoded protein: CASSQDRGSMNTEAFF.